The T cell receptor (beta chain) described here comes from a study of blood T cell repertoires in COVID-19. Study details: Samples taken during acute and convalescent COVID-19 were collected in the United States, Italy and Spain. T cells, B-cell-depleted T cells, or PBMCs provided the cDNA or gDNA that served as material.

In the authors' methods: By means of reference gene primer amplification, nucleated cell counts were estimated. Clones were sequenced by immunoSEQ multiplex PCR, and TCRdb holds only the in-frame ones, with some missing. For V, J and clone size, that table is used; D and trimming come from the DNA. The data hold fewer than 350,000 clones, with roughly 90% observed a single time. The germline CDR1 and CDR2 sequences are PRHDT and FYEKMQ (reference sequence). The CDR3 is 16 residues long. Trimming took 4 bases from V and 0 from J; bases not matched to a gene: 7. The source of this sequence is a young man with active or convalescent COVID-19. The rearrangement joins TRBV13 to TRBJ2-5; 8 bases line up with TRBD2. Specimen: peripheral blood. CDR3 sequence (DNA): TGTGCCAGCAGCTATGGGGGTAGCGGGGACCAAGAGACCCAGTACTTC. It translates to CASSYGGSGDQETQYF.